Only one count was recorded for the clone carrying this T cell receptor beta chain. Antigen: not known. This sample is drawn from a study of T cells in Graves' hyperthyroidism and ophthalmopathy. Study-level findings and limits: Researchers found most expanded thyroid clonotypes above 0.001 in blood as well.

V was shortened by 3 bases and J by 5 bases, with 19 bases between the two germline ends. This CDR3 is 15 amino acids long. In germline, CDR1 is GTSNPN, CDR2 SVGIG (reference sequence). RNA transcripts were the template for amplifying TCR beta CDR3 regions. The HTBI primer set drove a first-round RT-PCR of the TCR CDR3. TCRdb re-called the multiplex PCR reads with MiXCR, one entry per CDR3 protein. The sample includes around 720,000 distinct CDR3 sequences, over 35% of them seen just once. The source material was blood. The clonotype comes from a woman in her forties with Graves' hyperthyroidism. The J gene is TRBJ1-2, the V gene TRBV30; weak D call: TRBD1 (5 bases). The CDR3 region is CAWRGARTVRYGYTF. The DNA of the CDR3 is TGTGCCTGGAGAGGGGCCAGGACGGTTCGTTATGGCTACACCTTC.